A single sample gave rise to the 31 T cell receptor beta chains below, sequenced in a study of OX40 agonist ivuxolimab in advanced cancers. Method: immunoSEQ multiplex PCR; TCRdb's copy keeps in-frame clones and lacks some. The table has tens of thousands of clones, around 80% seen once. This material consisted of CD4+ or CD8+ T cells sorted from blood, taken in a trial of the OX40 agonist ivuxolimab. The source is an adult with an advanced solid tumor such as melanoma, head and neck, liver or kidney cancer.

A note on this clone: At one boundary the junction diverges from the germline segment, which might be a read error. The CDR3 nucleotides are TGCGCCAGCAGCGAAGAGACTGGACTTTATGGCTACACCTTC. Encoded protein: CASSEETGLYGYTF. The chain carries TRBV4-1 and TRBJ1-2; no firm D call. The CDR3 extends over 14 amino acids. Germline-derived CDR1 and CDR2 are MGHRA and YSYEKL.

This chain joins TRBV7-8 and TRBJ2-2; 8 nucleotides match TRBD1. J gave up 7 bases and V 4 bases, and 11 bases lay outside the gene matches. The CDR3 consists of 16 residues. Per the germline V gene, CDR1 is SGHVS and CDR2 is FQNEAQ. The CDR3 DNA reads TGTGCCAGCAGCTCAAGACAGGGGAGCGTGGTCGGGGAGCTGTTTTTT. Amino acids: CASSSRQGSVVGELFF.

This clone was counted a single time. This chain uses TRBV18 with TRBJ2-3; TRBD2 aligns across 8 bases. The V and J ends lost 4 bases and 5 bases, in that order; junction bases with no gene match: 5. In germline, CDR1 is KGHSH, CDR2 LQKENI. This CDR3 contains 14 residues. The DNA of the CDR3 is TGTGCCAGCTCACGCGGGACTAGTGAAGATACGCAGTATTTT. It encodes CASSRGTSEDTQYF.

This clone rates as medium-sized. The J gene is TRBJ1-1, the V gene TRBV19, with D hard to call. CDR1 is LNHDA, CDR2 SQIVND, per germline (reference sequence). V dropped 0 bases and J dropped 1 base, with 3 bases sitting between them. The CDR3 consists of 13 residues. The DNA for the CDR3 is TGTGCCAGTAGTATAGACCGGAACACTGAAGCTTTCTTT. Translated: CASSIDRNTEAFF.

The chain links TRBV4-2 to TRBJ2-2; tentatively, D is TRBD2 (7 bases). V was trimmed by 4 bases and J by 7 bases, leaving 25 bases between them. The CDR3 extends over 18 amino acids. Germline CDR1 and CDR2: LGHNA and YNFKEQ. CDR3 residues: CASSRPREGRGGSGELFF. The CDR3 coding sequence is TGTGCCAGCAGCCGCCCCCGTGAGGGGAGGGGGGGCAGCGGGGAGCTGTTTTTT.

This clone was seen only once. The CDR3 loop reads CASSAYPSGNEQFF. The CDR3 DNA sequence: TGTGCCAGCAGTGCATATCCTAGCGGGAATGAGCAGTTCTTC. The genes are TRBV27 and TRBJ2-1, with 8 bases identical to TRBD2. Germline CDR1 is MNHEY and CDR2 is SMNVEV (reference sequence). The length of the CDR3 is 14 residues. J was trimmed by 7 bases and V by 5 bases; bases with no gene match: 7.

The genes are TRBV27 and TRBJ1-2; D remains unclear. This CDR3 region has 15 residues. Per germline, CDR1 MNHEY and CDR2 SMNVEV (reference sequence). Trimming cost V 3 bases and J 1 base, with 12 bases left between them. CDR3: CASSFIPLRNYGYTF. The CDR3, as DNA: TGTGCCAGCAGTTTTATCCCGCTCCGTAACTATGGCTACACCTTC.

The genes are TRBV6-5 and TRBJ2-3; D is unclear. Germline values: CDR1 MNHEY, CDR2 SVGAGI. The CDR3 spans 13 residues. The V and J ends lost 6 bases and 1 base respectively, with 8 bases between them. CDR3 in amino acids: CASRVVGTDTQYF. The CDR3 DNA is TGTGCCAGCAGGGTGGTGGGCACAGATACGCAGTATTTT.

The chain couples TRBV29-1 to TRBJ2-7, with unresolved D. Germline CDR1 reads SQVTM; CDR2 reads ANQGSEA. This CDR3 spans 11 amino acids. The V end lost 5 bases, the J end lost 3 bases, and 8 bases lay between the germline ends. The CDR3 DNA is TGCAGCGTTTTAGACGGCTACGAGCAGTACTTC. Translating gives CSVLDGYEQYF.

This clone was seen just once. The chain has TRBV19 and TRBJ1-2; D ambiguous. Germline CDR1 reads LNHDA; CDR2 reads SQIVND (reference sequence). CDR3 length: 13 amino acids. V shed 3 bases and J shed 2 bases, with 7 bases lying between them. CDR3 in DNA: TGTGCCAGTAGTATGGCAGGAAACTATGGCTACACCTTC. It codes for CASSMAGNYGYTF. The whole variable domain, remainder taken from reference TRBV19 and TRBJ1-2, is DGGITQSPKYLFRKEGQNVTLSCEQNLNHDAMYWYRQDPGQGLRLIYYSQIVNDFQKGDIAEGYSVSREKKESFPLTVTSAQKNPTAFYLCASSMAGNYGYTFGSGTRLTVV.

The chain carries TRBV6-4 and TRBJ2-1; 7 bases are a match to TRBD2. The CDR3 has 14 residues. CDR1 is MRHNA and CDR2 is SNTAGT in the germline V gene. With V trimmed by 3 bases and J by 12 bases, 11 bases remained unmatched. CDR3 amino acids: CASSELGSGGSQFF. The CDR3, as DNA: TGTGCCAGCAGTGAGTTGGGATCCGGGGGGTCGCAGTTCTTC.

The rearrangement links TRBV6-4 to TRBJ2-2, with D unresolved. Trimming removed 1 base at V and 4 bases at J, with 4 bases between. From germline, CDR1 is MRHNA and CDR2 SNTAGT. This CDR3 is built from 13 residues. The CDR3 spells CASSDWGTGELFF. The DNA for the CDR3 is TGTGCCAGCAGTGACTGGGGCACCGGGGAGCTGTTTTTT.

The rearrangement links TRBV5-1 to TRBJ1-2; D is ambiguous. CDR1 SGHRS and CDR2 YFSETQ come from the germline V gene. V dropped 0 bases and J dropped 2 bases, with 5 bases sitting between them. The CDR3 runs 13 residues. The chain's CDR3 is CASSLVGNYGYTF. The DNA of the CDR3 is TGCGCCAGCAGCTTGGTTGGCAACTATGGCTACACCTTC.

This chain connects TRBV2 to TRBJ2-1; 8 positions agree with TRBD2. The ends lost 2 bases at V and 7 bases at J; junction bases unmatched: 10. The CDR3 is 16 amino acids. CDR1 SNHLY and CDR2 FYNNEI come from the germline V gene. This chain's CDR3 is CASSEPLAGMWNEQFF. The CDR3 region has the DNA TGTGCCAGCAGTGAACCCTTAGCGGGGATGTGGAATGAGCAGTTCTTC.

CDR3 protein: CASSPEWGGYNEQFF. For the CDR3, the DNA is TGTGCCAGCAGCCCCGAGTGGGGGGGCTACAATGAGCAGTTCTTC. The J gene is TRBJ2-1, the V gene TRBV7-6, with 7 bases fitting TRBD2. The CDR3 is 15 amino acids. V was clipped by 5 bases and J by 3 bases; unmatched bases: 7. The germline gives CDR1 SGHVS, CDR2 FNYEAQ.

This clone was recorded once. The chain recombines TRBV2 with TRBJ1-6, with 7 positions matching TRBD1. V gave up 4 bases and J gave up 11 bases; unmatched junction bases: 5. CDR3 length: 13 amino acids. Per germline, CDR1 SNHLY and CDR2 FYNNEI. The CDR3 nucleotides are TGTGCCAGCAGTGGAGGGGGCGGGGCACCCCTCCACTTT. Its translation is CASSGGGGAPLHF.

The chain joins TRBV5-3 to TRBJ2-7; a weak D match, TRBD1 (7 bases). TRBV5-3 is identified as an open reading frame with a role that is uncertain. CDR3 size: 20 residues. V was clipped by 6 bases and J by 6 bases, with 37 bases between them. The CDR3 here is CARTHPARGRGFVVVGEQYF. The CDR3, as DNA: TGTGCCAGAACACATCCCGCGAGGGGGCGGGGATTCGTAGTCGTTGGCGAGCAGTACTTC.

The genes are TRBV19 and TRBJ1-1, with 7 bases fitting TRBD1. V lost 0 bases and J lost 3; bases outside the gene matches: 1. The CDR3 covers 14 residues. Germline CDR1 LNHDA, CDR2 SQIVND (reference sequence). DNA of the CDR3: TGTGCCAGTAGTATAGAAACAGGGGACACTGAAGCTTTCTTT. Its protein product is CASSIETGDTEAFF.

The V and J genes are TRBV4-2 and TRBJ1-4; D gene ambiguous. The CDR3 covers 14 residues. V shed 0 bases and J shed 4 bases, with 6 bases lying between them. The germline CDR1 and CDR2 sequences are LGHNA and YNFKEQ. CDR3 DNA sequence: TGTGCCAGCAGCCAAGAACCCAGTAATGAAAAACTGTTTTTT. It is translated as CASSQEPSNEKLFF.

This rearrangement joins TRBV21-1 to TRBJ1-1; whether TRBD1, the table's D call, matches the DNA was not checked. TRBV21-1 is annotated as a pseudogene. The CDR3 has 19 amino acids. The CDR3 nucleotides are TGTGCCAGCAGCGCCCAATCCCGGGTCCCTCAGGGGGTGAGCTCTGAAGCTTTCTTT. This encodes CASSAQSRVPQGVSSEAFF.

This clone turned up a few times. The J gene is TRBJ1-2, the V gene TRBV9, with a weak D call TRBD1 (5 bases). The germline CDR1 and CDR2 sequences are SGDLS and YYNGEE. Trimming took off 0 bases at V and 1 base at J, with 7 bases between the two ends. The CDR3 sequence is 14 residues long. CDR3 coding DNA: TGTGCCAGCAGCGTAGCAGACAGTAACTATGGCTACACCTTC. It codes for CASSVADSNYGYTF.

The CDR3 DNA reads as TGTGCCAGCACAGCAGCTCCTTACTACGAGCAGTACTTC. This codes for CASTAAPYYEQYF. The V and J genes are TRBV2 and TRBJ2-7; D remains unclear. Germline loops: CDR1 SNHLY, CDR2 FYNNEI. This CDR3 is 13 amino acids long. V was clipped by 7 bases and J by 3 bases, with 13 bases between them.

The rearrangement links TRBV7-2 to TRBJ2-6; 8 bases fit TRBD1. This CDR3 has 16 residues. Germline V lookup: CDR1 SGHTA, CDR2 FQGNSA. Germline trimming cut 4 bases from V and 2 bases from J; bases unmatched to any gene: 4. The CDR3 DNA follows: TGTGCCAGCAGCTCGGACAGGGTAACTGGGGCCAACGTCCTGACTTTC. This codes for CASSSDRVTGANVLTF.

This chain connects TRBV7-2 to TRBJ2-1; 9 nucleotides line up with TRBD1. Per the germline V gene, CDR1 is SGHTA and CDR2 is FQGNSA. The CDR3 sequence is 15 residues long. Losses at the gene ends were 7 bases for V and 0 bases for J; bases not matched to a gene: 4. The CDR3 DNA reads TGTGCCAGCACCAAGGACAGGGGCTCCTACAATGAGCAGTTCTTC. This codes for CASTKDRGSYNEQFF.

The genes are TRBV11-2 and TRBJ1-1, with D uncertain. Germline-derived CDR1 and CDR2 are SGHAT and FQNNGV. V lost 4 bases and J 1 base, leaving 13 bases between the germline ends. The CDR3 sequence is 15 residues long. CDR3 in DNA: TGTGCCAGCAGCTCACCTTTAGGTAGGAACACTGAAGCTTTCTTT. It is translated as CASSSPLGRNTEAFF.

V gene TRBV10-1 combines with J gene TRBJ2-2, with TRBD2 identical over 8 bases. The J segment lost 4 bases and the V segment lost 2 bases, leaving 9 bases of the junction unmatched. Germline V gene lookup returns CDR1 WNHNN and CDR2 SYGVQD (reference sequence). The CDR3 runs 17 residues. Here the CDR3 reads CASSESGGHIRTGELFF. CDR3 nucleotide sequence: TGCGCCAGCAGTGAGAGCGGGGGACACATACGCACCGGGGAGCTGTTTTTT.

The rearrangement joins TRBV28 to TRBJ2-1; D may be TRBD2 (6 bases). V lost 5 bases and J lost 0, with 17 bases in between. Per the germline V gene, CDR1 is MDHEN and CDR2 is SYDVKM. CDR3 length: 17 amino acids. The CDR3 DNA is TGTGCCAGCAGTCCCCGAATCGGGAGAAGCTCCTACAATGAGCAGTTCTTC. It is translated as CASSPRIGRSSYNEQFF. The full variable domain, its missing parts supplied by reference TRBV28 and TRBJ2-1, is DVKVTQSSRYLVKRTGEKVFLECVQDMDHENMFWYRQDPGLGLRLIYFSYDVKMKEKGDIPEGYSVSREKKERFSLILESASTNQTSMYLCASSPRIGRSSYNEQFFGPGTRLTVL.

The genes are TRBV2 and TRBJ1-5; D remains unclear. CDR3 length: 12 residues. V lost 3 bases to trimming and J lost 4 bases, with 4 bases between them. Germline CDR1 is SNHLY and CDR2 is FYNNEI. DNA for the CDR3: TGTGCCAGCAGTGACGAGAATCAGCCCCAGCATTTT. It specifies CASSDENQPQHF.

This chain connects TRBV14 to TRBJ2-1; D remains unclear. Germline V lookup: CDR1 SGHDN, CDR2 FVKESK. Trimming shortened V by 2 bases and J by 5 bases, and 13 bases separated the two germline ends. The CDR3 runs to 15 residues. CDR3 region: CASSQLPAGHNEQFF. CDR3 nucleotide sequence: TGTGCCAGCAGCCAACTCCCGGCAGGTCACAATGAGCAGTTCTTC. Variable domain in full (rest from reference TRBV14 and TRBJ2-1): EAGVTQFPSHSVIEKGQTVTLRCDPISGHDNLYWYRRVMGKEIKFLLHFVKESKQDESGMPNNRFLAERTGGTYSTLKVQPAELEDSGVYFCASSQLPAGHNEQFFGPGTRLTVL.

The gene calls are TRBV7-2 and TRBJ2-3; D gene uncertain. V gave up 0 bases and J gave up 3 bases, with 4 bases separating them. In germline, CDR1 is SGHTA, CDR2 FQGNSA. The CDR3 has 13 amino acids. The CDR3 bases are TGTGCCAGCAGCTTAGCGGCTACAGATACGCAGTATTTT. This codes for CASSLAATDTQYF.

This clone was picked up one time. This chain connects TRBV30 to TRBJ2-5, with D possibly being TRBD1 (6 bases). This CDR3 comprises 15 residues. Between the trimmed V and J ends, which lost 3 bases and 0 bases, there was a span of 14 bases. CDR1 is GTSNPN, CDR2 SVGIG, per germline (reference sequence). This CDR3 reads CAWSLLDRNQETQYF. The DNA for the CDR3 is TGTGCCTGGAGCCTTTTGGACAGAAACCAAGAGACCCAGTACTTC.